Below, 10 T cell receptor beta chains from the same sample are listed, as sequenced in a study of identical twins. TCRdb recomputed calls from the 5' RACE reads with MiXCR, one row per CDR3 protein. Among hundreds of thousands of distinct CDR3 sequences listed, 15% to 20% were seen once. The sample was also reused in another study, on T cells expressing NK-cell markers.

The material sequenced was PBMCs. The receptors were gathered from a woman between 18 and 29 years old in good health.

The table lists this clonotype with a few counts. The V and J genes are TRBV7-9 and TRBJ2-7; TRBD1 aligns across 9 bases. The CDR3 is made up of 15 amino acids. Germline CDR1 is SEHNR and CDR2 is FQNEAQ (reference sequence). V dropped 2 bases and J dropped 6; count of bases not matched to a gene: 8. The CDR3 DNA reads as TGTGCCAGCAGCTTACCCCGGGACAGGGTTCCCGAGCAGTACTTC. Residues: CASSLPRDRVPEQYF.

The sample holds many counts of this clonotype. The chain links TRBV6-6 to TRBJ2-7; D ambiguous. The CDR3 sequence is 12 residues long. Per the germline V gene, CDR1 is MNHNY and CDR2 is SVGAGI (reference sequence). V lost 5 bases to trimming and J lost 5 bases, with 10 bases between them. CDR3 DNA: TGTGCCAGCAGTCCCGAGGTAAACGAGCAGTACTTC. It encodes CASSPEVNEQYF.

This clonotype was detected only once. V and J are TRBV5-4 and TRBJ2-7, with D possibly called TRBD1 or TRBD2 (5 bases each). V was pared by 5 bases and J by 4 bases, with 16 bases between. The CDR3 has 14 amino acids. In germline, CDR1 is SGHNT, CDR2 YYREEE (reference sequence). The CDR3 DNA follows: TGTGCCAGCAGTCCCGGGACCGAGACGTACGAGCAGTACTTC. Protein sequence: CASSPGTETYEQYF.

V and J are TRBV7-2 and TRBJ2-5; TRBD2 agrees at 9 bases. Germline CDR1 SGHTA, CDR2 FQGNSA. V was pared by 2 bases and J by 4 bases, with 8 bases of the junction left unmatched. CDR3 length equals 16 residues. The CDR3 region has the DNA TGTGCCAGCAGCTTAATGCGGGAGGGGGTAGGAGAGACCCAGTACTTC. It specifies CASSLMREGVGETQYF. The entire variable domain, with the rest obtained from reference TRBV7-2 and TRBJ2-5, is as follows: GAGVSQSPSNKVTEKGKDVELRCDPISGHTALYWYRQSLGQGLEFLIYFQGNSAPDKSGLPSDRFSAERTGGSVSTLTIQRTQQEDSAVYLCASSLMREGVGETQYFGPGTRLLVL.

This clonotype came up a few times. The chain carries TRBV15 and TRBJ2-2; 10 nucleotides line up with TRBD2. The ends lost 3 bases at V and 7 bases at J; junction bases unmatched: 8. Germline values: CDR1 LNHNV, CDR2 YYDKDF (reference sequence). The CDR3 has 16 amino acids. Here the CDR3 reads CATSSPSGRRGGELFF. CDR3 nucleotide sequence: TGTGCCACCAGCAGCCCTAGCGGGAGAAGGGGCGGGGAGCTGTTTTTT.

This clonotype was counted many times. The chain links TRBV5-1 to TRBJ2-3; the D is unclear. This CDR3 has 14 residues. V lost 0 bases, J lost 5 bases, and 10 bases lay in between. Germline V gene data show CDR1 as SGHRS and CDR2 as YFSETQ. As DNA, the CDR3 is TGCGCCAGCAGCTTGGGGTCTATCGGAGATACGCAGTATTTT. It translates to CASSLGSIGDTQYF.

The sample holds a few counts of this clonotype. V usage is TRBV6-2 or TRBV6-3 and J usage is TRBJ2-1; 9 bases match TRBD2. CDR1 and CDR2 from the germline V gene are MNHEY and SVGEGT. V lost 1 base to trimming and J lost 0 bases; unmatched junction nucleotides: 10. The CDR3 extends over 19 amino acids. CDR3 sequence: CASSYFGLAGPSSYNEQFF. As DNA, the CDR3 is TGTGCCAGCAGTTACTTCGGGCTAGCGGGACCTAGCTCCTACAATGAGCAGTTCTTC.

The chain has TRBV7-8 and TRBJ2-7; D gene unclear. In germline, CDR1 is SGHVS, CDR2 FQNEAQ. V dropped 1 base and J dropped 2 bases, with 9 bases sitting between them. This CDR3 spans 14 amino acids. The DNA for the CDR3 is TGTGCCAGCAGCTTAGGGGTGGGCACCTACGAGCAGTACTTC. Protein product: CASSLGVGTYEQYF.

The J gene is TRBJ2-1, the V gene TRBV27; 7 nucleotides agree with TRBD2. Germline V gene data show CDR1 as MNHEY and CDR2 as SMNVEV (reference sequence). This CDR3 is built from 16 residues. V trimming: 5 bases; J trimming: 6 bases; junction bases outside the gene matches: 13. CDR3: CASSVLGGRVGNEQFF. The CDR3 DNA follows: TGTGCCAGCAGTGTCCTCGGCGGGAGAGTTGGCAATGAGCAGTTCTTC.

The rearrangement uses TRBV7-3 and TRBJ2-3; D might be TRBD2 (5 bases). V was clipped by 2 bases and J by 1 base, with 10 bases between them. CDR1 is SGHTA, CDR2 FQGTGA, per germline. The CDR3 sequence is 15 residues long. CDR3 amino acids: CASSLLTRGTDTQYF. CDR3 sequence (DNA): TGTGCCAGCAGCTTACTCACTAGGGGCACAGATACGCAGTATTTT.